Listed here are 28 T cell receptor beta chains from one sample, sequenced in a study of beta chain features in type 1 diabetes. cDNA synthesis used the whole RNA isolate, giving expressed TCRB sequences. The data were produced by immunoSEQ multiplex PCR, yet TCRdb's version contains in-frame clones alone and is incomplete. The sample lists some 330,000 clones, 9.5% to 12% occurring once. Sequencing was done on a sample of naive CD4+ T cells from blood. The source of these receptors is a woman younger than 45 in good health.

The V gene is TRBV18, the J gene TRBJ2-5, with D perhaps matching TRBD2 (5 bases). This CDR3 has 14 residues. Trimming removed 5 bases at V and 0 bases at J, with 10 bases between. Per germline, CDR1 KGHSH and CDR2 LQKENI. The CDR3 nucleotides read TGTGCCAGCTCAAGCACCGGGAACCAAGAGACCCAGTACTTC. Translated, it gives CASSSTGNQETQYF.

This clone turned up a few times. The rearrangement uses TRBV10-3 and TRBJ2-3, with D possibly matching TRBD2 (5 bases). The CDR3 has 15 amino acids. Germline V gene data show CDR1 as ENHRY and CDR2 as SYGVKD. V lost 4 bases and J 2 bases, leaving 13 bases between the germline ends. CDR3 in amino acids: CAISVEGADTDTQYF. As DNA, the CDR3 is TGTGCCATCAGTGTCGAGGGCGCCGACACAGATACGCAGTATTTT.

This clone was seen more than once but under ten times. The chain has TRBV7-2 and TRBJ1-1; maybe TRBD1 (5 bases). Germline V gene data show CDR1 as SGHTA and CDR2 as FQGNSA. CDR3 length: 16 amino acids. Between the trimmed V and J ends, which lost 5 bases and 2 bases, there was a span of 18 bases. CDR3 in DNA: TGTGCCAGCAGCCATAACATCAGGGACTATAACACTGAAGCTTTCTTT. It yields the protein CASSHNIRDYNTEAFF.

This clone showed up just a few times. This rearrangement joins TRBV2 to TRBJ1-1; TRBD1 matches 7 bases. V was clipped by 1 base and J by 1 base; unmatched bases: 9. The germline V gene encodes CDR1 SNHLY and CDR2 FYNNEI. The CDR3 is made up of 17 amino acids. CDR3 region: CASSEDRGFEPNTEAFF. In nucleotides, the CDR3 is TGTGCCAGCAGTGAAGACAGGGGATTCGAACCGAACACTGAAGCTTTCTTT.

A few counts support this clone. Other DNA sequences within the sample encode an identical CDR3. The CDR3 loop is CASSPGSGTEAFF. The CDR3 region has the DNA TGTGCCAGCTCACCGGGGAGCGGGACTGAAGCTTTCTTT. The V gene is TRBV18, the J gene TRBJ1-1; D unclear. V dropped 3 bases and J dropped 5 bases, with 10 bases sitting between them. Germline CDR1 is KGHSH and CDR2 is LQKENI. This CDR3 contains 13 residues.

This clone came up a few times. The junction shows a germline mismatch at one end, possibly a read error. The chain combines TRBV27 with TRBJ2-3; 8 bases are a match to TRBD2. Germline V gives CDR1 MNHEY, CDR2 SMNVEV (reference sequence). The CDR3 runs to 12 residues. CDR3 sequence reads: CTSGSASDTQYF. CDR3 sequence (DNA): TGTACCAGCGGGAGTGCCTCAGATACGCAGTATTTT.

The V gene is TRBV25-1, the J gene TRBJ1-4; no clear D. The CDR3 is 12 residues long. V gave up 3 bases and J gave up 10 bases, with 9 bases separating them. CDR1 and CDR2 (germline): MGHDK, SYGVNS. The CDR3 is CASSDDLGKLFF. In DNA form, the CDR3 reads TGTGCCAGCAGTGACGACTTGGGAAAACTGTTTTTT.

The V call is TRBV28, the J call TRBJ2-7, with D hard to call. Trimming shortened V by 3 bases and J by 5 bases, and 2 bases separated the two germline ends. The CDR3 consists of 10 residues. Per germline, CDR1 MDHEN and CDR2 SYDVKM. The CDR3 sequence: CASSFNEQYF. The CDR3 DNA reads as TGTGCCAGCAGTTTCAACGAGCAGTACTTC. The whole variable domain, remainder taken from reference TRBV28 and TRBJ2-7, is DVKVTQSSRYLVKRTGEKVFLECVQDMDHENMFWYRQDPGLGLRLIYFSYDVKMKEKGDIPEGYSVSREKKERFSLILESASTNQTSMYLCASSFNEQYFGPGTRLTVT.

CDR3 DNA: TGTGCCTCAATTACAGGGTCCTACAATGAGCAGTTCTTC. Its translation is CASITGSYNEQFF. V and J are TRBV30 and TRBJ2-1; TRBD1 might be the D (6 bases). The CDR3 is 13 residues long. With 7 bases removed from V and 1 base from J, the gap between germline ends came to 11 bases. Germline V gene data show CDR1 as GTSNPN and CDR2 as SVGIG (reference sequence).

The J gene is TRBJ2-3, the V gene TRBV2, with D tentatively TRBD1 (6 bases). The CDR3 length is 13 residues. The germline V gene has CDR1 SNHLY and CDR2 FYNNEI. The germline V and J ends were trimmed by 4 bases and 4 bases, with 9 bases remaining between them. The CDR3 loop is CASSGAGADTQYF. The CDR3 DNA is TGTGCCAGCAGTGGGGCAGGGGCAGATACGCAGTATTTT.

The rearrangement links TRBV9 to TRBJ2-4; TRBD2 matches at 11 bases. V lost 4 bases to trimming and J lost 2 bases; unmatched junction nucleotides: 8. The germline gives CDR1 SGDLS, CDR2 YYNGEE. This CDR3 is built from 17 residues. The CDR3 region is CASSPPTSGTTKNIQYF. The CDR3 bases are TGTGCCAGCAGCCCACCGACTAGCGGGACTACCAAAAACATTCAGTACTTC. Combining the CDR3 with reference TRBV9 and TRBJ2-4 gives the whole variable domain DSGVTQTPKHLITATGQRVTLRCSPRSGDLSVYWYQQSLDQGLQFLIQYYNGEERAKGNILERFSAQQFPDLHSELNLSSLELGDSALYFCASSPPTSGTTKNIQYFGAGTRLSVL.

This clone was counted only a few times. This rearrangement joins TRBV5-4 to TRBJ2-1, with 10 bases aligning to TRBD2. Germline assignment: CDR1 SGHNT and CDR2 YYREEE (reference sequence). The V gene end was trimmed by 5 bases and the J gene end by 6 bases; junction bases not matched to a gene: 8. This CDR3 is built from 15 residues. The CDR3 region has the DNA TGTGCCAGCAGTTACGGGCTAGCGGGAGTCAATGAGCAGTTCTTC. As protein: CASSYGLAGVNEQFF.

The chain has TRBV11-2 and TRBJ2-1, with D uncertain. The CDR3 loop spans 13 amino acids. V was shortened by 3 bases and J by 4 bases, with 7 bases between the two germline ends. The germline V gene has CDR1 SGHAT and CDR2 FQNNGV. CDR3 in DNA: TGTGCCAGCAGCTTCGTCAGGTACAATGAGCAGTTCTTC. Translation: CASSFVRYNEQFF.

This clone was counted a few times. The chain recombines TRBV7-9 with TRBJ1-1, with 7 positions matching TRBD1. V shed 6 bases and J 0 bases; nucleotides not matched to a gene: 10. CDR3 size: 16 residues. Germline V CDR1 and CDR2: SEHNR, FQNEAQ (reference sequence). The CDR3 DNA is TGTGCCAGCAGAGGACAGGTTGGGGCTATGAACACTGAAGCTTTCTTT. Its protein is CASRGQVGAMNTEAFF.

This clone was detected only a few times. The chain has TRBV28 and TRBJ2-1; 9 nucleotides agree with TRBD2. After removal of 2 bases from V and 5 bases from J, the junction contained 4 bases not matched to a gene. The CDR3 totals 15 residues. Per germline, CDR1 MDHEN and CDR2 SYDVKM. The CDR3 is CASSLGGRANNEQFF. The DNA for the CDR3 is TGTGCCAGCAGTTTAGGCGGGAGGGCCAACAATGAGCAGTTCTTC. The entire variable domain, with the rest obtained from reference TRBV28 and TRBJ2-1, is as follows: DVKVTQSSRYLVKRTGEKVFLECVQDMDHENMFWYRQDPGLGLRLIYFSYDVKMKEKGDIPEGYSVSREKKERFSLILESASTNQTSMYLCASSLGGRANNEQFFGPGTRLTVL.

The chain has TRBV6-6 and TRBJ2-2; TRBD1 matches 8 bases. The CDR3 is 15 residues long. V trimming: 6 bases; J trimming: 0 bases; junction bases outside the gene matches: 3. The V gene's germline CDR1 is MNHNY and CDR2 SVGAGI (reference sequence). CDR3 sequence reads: CASRRTGTNTGELFF. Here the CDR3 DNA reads TGTGCCAGCAGGCGGACAGGGACGAACACCGGGGAGCTGTTTTTT.

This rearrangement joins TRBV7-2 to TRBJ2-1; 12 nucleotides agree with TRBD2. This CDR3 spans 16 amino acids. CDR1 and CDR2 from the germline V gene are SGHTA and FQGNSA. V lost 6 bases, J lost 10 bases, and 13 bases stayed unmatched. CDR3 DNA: TGTGCCAGCAGAGAGAAGCTAGCGGGAGGGCCTAGGGAGCAGTTCTTC. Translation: CASREKLAGGPREQFF.

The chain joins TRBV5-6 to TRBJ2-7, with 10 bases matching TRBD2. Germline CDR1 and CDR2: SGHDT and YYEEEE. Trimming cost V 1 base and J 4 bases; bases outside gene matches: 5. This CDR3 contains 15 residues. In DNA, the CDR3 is TGTGCCAGCAGCTTGAGTCTAGCGGGAGCTTACGAGCAGTACTTC. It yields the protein CASSLSLAGAYEQYF.

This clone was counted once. The CDR3 protein is CASSIRENTQYF. Here the CDR3 DNA reads TGTGCCAGCAGTATTAGGGAGAATACGCAGTATTTT. The V gene is TRBV6-6, the J gene TRBJ2-3; possibly TRBD2 for D (5 bases). V lost 5 bases, J lost 7 bases, and 10 bases lay in between. The CDR3 has 12 residues. Germline lookup yields CDR1 MNHNY and CDR2 SVGAGI (reference sequence).

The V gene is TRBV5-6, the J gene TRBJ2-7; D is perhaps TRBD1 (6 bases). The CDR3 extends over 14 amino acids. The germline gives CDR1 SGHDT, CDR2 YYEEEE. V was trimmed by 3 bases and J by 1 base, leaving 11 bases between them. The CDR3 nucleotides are TGTGCCAGCAGCTCTATCAGGGGTTCCTACGAGCAGTACTTC. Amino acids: CASSSIRGSYEQYF.

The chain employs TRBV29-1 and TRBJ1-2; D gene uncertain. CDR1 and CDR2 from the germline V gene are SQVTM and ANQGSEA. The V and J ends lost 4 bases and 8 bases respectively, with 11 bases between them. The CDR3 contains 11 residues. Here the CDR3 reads CSVGTGRGYTF. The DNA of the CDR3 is TGCAGCGTTGGTACTGGGAGAGGCTACACCTTC.

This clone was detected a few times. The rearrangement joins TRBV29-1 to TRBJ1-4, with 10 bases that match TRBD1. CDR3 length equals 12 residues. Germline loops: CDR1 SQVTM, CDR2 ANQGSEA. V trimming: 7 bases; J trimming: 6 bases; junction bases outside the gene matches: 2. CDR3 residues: CSGTGGDEKLFF. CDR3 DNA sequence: TGCAGCGGGACAGGGGGGGATGAAAAACTGTTTTTT.

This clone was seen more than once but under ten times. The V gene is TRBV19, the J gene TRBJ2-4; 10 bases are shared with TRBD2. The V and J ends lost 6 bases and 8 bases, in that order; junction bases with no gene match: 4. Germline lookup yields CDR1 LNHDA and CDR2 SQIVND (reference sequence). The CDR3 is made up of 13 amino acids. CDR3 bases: TGTGCCAGTAGCCTAGCGGGAGCGGACATTCAGTACTTC. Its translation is CASSLAGADIQYF. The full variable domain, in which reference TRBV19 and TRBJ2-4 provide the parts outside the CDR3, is DGGITQSPKYLFRKEGQNVTLSCEQNLNHDAMYWYRQDPGQGLRLIYYSQIVNDFQKGDIAEGYSVSREKKESFPLTVTSAQKNPTAFYLCASSLAGADIQYFGAGTRLSVL.

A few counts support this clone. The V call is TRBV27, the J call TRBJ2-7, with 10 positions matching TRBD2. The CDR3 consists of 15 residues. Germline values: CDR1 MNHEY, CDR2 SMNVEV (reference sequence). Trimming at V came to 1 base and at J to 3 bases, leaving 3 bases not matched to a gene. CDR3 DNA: TGTGCCAGCAGTTTATACGGACTAGCGGACTACGAGCAGTACTTC. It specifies CASSLYGLADYEQYF.

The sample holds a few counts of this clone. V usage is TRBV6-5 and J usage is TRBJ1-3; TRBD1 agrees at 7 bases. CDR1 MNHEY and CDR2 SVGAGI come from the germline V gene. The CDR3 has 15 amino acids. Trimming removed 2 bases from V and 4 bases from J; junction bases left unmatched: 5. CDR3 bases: TGTGCCAGCAGTTACGACAGGGATGAAGGAAACACCATATATTTT. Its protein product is CASSYDRDEGNTIYF.

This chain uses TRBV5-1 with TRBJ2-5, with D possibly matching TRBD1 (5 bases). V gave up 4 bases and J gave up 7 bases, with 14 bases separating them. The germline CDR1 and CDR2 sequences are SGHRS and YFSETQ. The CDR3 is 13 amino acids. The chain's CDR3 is CASSLTVLGTQYF. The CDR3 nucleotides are TGCGCCAGCAGCCTGACAGTCCTGGGGACCCAGTACTTC.

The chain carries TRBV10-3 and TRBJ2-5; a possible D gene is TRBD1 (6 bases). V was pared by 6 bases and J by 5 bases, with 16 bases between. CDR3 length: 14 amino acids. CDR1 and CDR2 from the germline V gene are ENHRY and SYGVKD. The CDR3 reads CAIRPEVGGETQYF. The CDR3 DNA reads TGTGCCATCAGGCCCGAGGTTGGGGGCGAGACCCAGTACTTC.

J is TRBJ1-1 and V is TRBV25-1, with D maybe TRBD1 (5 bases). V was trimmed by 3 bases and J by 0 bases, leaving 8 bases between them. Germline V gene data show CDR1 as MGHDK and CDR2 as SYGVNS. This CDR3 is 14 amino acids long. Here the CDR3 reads CASSDPTVNTEAFF. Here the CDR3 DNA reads TGTGCCAGCAGTGATCCGACAGTGAACACTGAAGCTTTCTTT.